The sequence of this TCR beta chain was determined in a study of T cell changes during pregnancy in multiple sclerosis. Sequencing was performed with immunoSEQ multiplex PCR; in TCRdb, only in-frame clones are kept and a portion is missing. The data show about 69,000 clones, with around 90% seen just once and under 0.3% held by the top ten. Germline V gene sequence: CDR1 GTSNPN, CDR2 SVGIG (reference sequence). Trimming removed 1 base from V and 8 bases from J; junction bases left unmatched: 12. The CDR3 has 15 amino acids. The source was CD4+ T cells from peripheral blood mononuclear cells, collected in the third trimester of pregnancy. The V call is TRBV30, the J call TRBJ1-2; 8 bases align to TRBD1. The clonotype was recovered from a female donor in good health, enrolled as a control in a pregnancy study. In DNA, the CDR3 is TGTGCCTGGAGTGACCAGACAGGGGCGGTTCGCGGCTACACCTTC. It codes for CAWSDQTGAVRGYTF.